This T cell receptor beta chain is drawn from a study of OX40 agonist ivuxolimab in advanced cancers. In terms of the full investigation: Ivuxolimab, which targeted the costimulatory receptor OX40 (CD134), was an agonistic, fully human IgG2 monoclonal antibody. Intravenous ivuxolimab was administered to patients every 2 weeks at six dose levels: 0.01, 0.1, 0.3, 1.5, 3 and 10 mg/kg. Of the approximately 50 dose-escalation patients, hepatocellular carcinoma was present in 19, melanoma in approximately 15, renal cell carcinoma in 9 and head and neck cancer in 9. In the dose-escalation cohort, more than 75% of patients were male, and the mean age was around 60 years, with a range of about 20 to 79. Patients were allowed to have had prior anti-PD-1, anti-PD-L1 or anti-CTLA-4 therapy, and more than 30% of the dose-escalation patients had previously received checkpoint inhibitors. Three dose-escalation patients achieved partial responses, one with hepatocellular carcinoma and two with cutaneous melanoma. Peripheral TCRbeta sequencing was intended to test whether TCR sequence diversity was altered and clonal T-cell expansion was caused by ivuxolimab. The paper describes the monotherapy dose-escalation part (N ≈ 51 patients) of the phase I trial of ivuxolimab. Study-wide conclusions, independent of this receptor: At doses from 0.1 to 3.0 mg/kg, clonal expansion was seen in both CD4+ and CD8+ blood T cells between baseline and week 6. Partial responders in the 0.1-3.0 mg/kg groups had among the lowest normalized peripheral clonal expansion, especially among CD8+ T cells. Low levels of normalized T-cell clonal expansion were also shown by some nonresponding patients. After ivuxolimab, CD8+ T cells had more expanded clones than CD4+ T cells on average. Antigen specificity was not determined for the clonally expanded peripheral T cells.

Patients with autoimmune disease history or receiving systemic immunosuppression were excluded from the trial. Peripheral blood for TCR sequencing was drawn from every dose cohort at baseline, at cycle 4 day 1 and at cycle 7 day 1. Samples were obtained from an open-label, multicenter, first-in-human phase I dose-escalation trial of ivuxolimab. Adults with locally advanced or metastatic melanoma, renal cell carcinoma, hepatocellular carcinoma or head and neck squamous cell carcinoma were enrolled in the trial. Before TCR sequencing, CD4+ and CD8+ T cells were separately sorted from peripheral blood. Genomic DNA was extracted from sorted cells for sequencing of the TCRbeta CDR3 region. The immunoSEQ Assay was used to sequence the TCRbeta CDR3 regions. The clones in this table, taken by TCRdb from immuneACCESS, are in-frame only. Not every clone is retained; where verified, under half of the shortfall comes from an unresolved V gene, and the cause of the rest is unknown. For this sample there are tens of thousands of clones; over 75% appear just once. Around 2.5% of the sample is held by the ten biggest clonotypes.

The CDR3 holds 15 amino acids from the cysteine to the phenylalanine. This entry keeps only the CDR3 DNA: 45 bases, framed from base 1. Trimming takes 0 bases from V and 10 bases from J, and the germline ends sit 15 bases apart. Via the germline V gene (reference sequence), CDR1 is LNHNV and CDR2 YYDKDF. Note on this clone: The specificity of this receptor is unknown. Nothing much larger sits one base from this clone, and base qualities are not available.

Sequenced material: CD4+ or CD8+ T cells sorted from blood, taken in a trial of the OX40 agonist ivuxolimab. The chain is encoded by TRBV15 joined to TRBJ1-4, with a tentative D gene TRBD1 over 6 matching bases. The sequence was obtained from an adult with an advanced solid tumor such as melanoma, head and neck, liver or kidney cancer. The nucleotide sequence reads as follows: TGTGCCACCAGCAGAGACAGGGGCGCCTACGGAAAACTGTTTTTT. The translation is CATSRDRGAYGKLFF.